The 29 T cell receptor beta chains below all came from one sample that was sequenced in a study of T-cell memory formation after mild COVID-19. TCRdb reprocessed the 5' RACE reads via MiXCR and lists one record per CDR3 protein. Of about 410,000 distinct CDR3 sequences in the sample, under 20% are singletons; the top ten hold 20% to 25%. Sequenced sample: PBMCs or a T cell subset sorted from them (not recorded which). The receptors stem from a young man who had mild COVID-19 (a few samples of this study predate the infection). Cell type and time point are not known.

The chain has TRBV28 and TRBJ2-2; TRBD1 matches at 7 bases. Germline V gives CDR1 MDHEN, CDR2 SYDVKM. J gave up 2 bases and V 4 bases, and 4 bases lay outside the gene matches. This CDR3 is built from 15 residues. As DNA, the CDR3 is TGTGCCAGCAGTTCGGGACAGTATAACACCGGGGAGCTGTTTTTT. Protein sequence: CASSSGQYNTGELFF.

J is TRBJ1-5 and V is TRBV12-3 or TRBV12-4, with 8 bases identical to TRBD1. This CDR3 comprises 14 residues. V lost 9 bases and J lost 4; bases outside the gene matches: 8. The CDR3 DNA sequence: TGTGCCAGTTTCCGACAGGGGACTAATCAGCCCCAGCATTTT. This translates into CASFRQGTNQPQHF.

Ten or more counts support this clonotype. The genes are TRBV11-2 and TRBJ2-5, with D possibly matching TRBD1 (5 bases). Per the germline V gene, CDR1 is SGHAT and CDR2 is FQNNGV. The V gene lost 5 bases and the J gene lost 5 bases, with 15 bases spanning the gap. The CDR3 is 14 residues long. DNA of the CDR3: TGTGCCAGCAGCGGTGGGTCAGGGATGGAGACCCAGTACTTC. Protein product: CASSGGSGMETQYF.

This clonotype occurred a few times. This sequence joins TRBV27 and TRBJ2-2, with 9 bases aligning to TRBD1. The CDR3 length is 15 residues. CDR1 is MNHEY, CDR2 SMNVEV, per germline (reference sequence). V lost 4 bases, J lost 5 bases, and 5 bases stayed unmatched. As DNA, the CDR3 is TGTGCCAGCAGTTATGAGGGACAGGGTACCGGGGAGCTGTTTTTT. Its translation: CASSYEGQGTGELFF.

This clonotype was detected ten times or more. This chain joins TRBV7-3 and TRBJ2-3, with D perhaps matching TRBD1 (6 bases). The CDR3 spans 15 residues. Trimming shortened V by 5 bases and J by 5 bases, and 17 bases separated the two germline ends. Germline V gene data show CDR1 as SGHTA and CDR2 as FQGTGA. The CDR3: CASSPNHREGDTQYF. The CDR3 DNA reads TGTGCCAGCAGCCCCAACCACAGGGAAGGAGATACGCAGTATTTT.

This clonotype was counted only a few times. The rearrangement uses TRBV29-1 and TRBJ2-7, with 7 bases that match TRBD2. V dropped 4 bases and J dropped 3; count of bases not matched to a gene: 6. Germline values: CDR1 SQVTM, CDR2 ANQGSEA. This CDR3 region has 13 residues. Here the CDR3 DNA reads TGCAGCGTTGCGGGGGGAGACCACTACGAGCAGTACTTC. This codes for CSVAGGDHYEQYF.

The chain uses TRBV4-2 and TRBJ2-1; D ambiguous. This CDR3 is built from 18 residues. The germline gives CDR1 LGHNA, CDR2 YNFKEQ. V was shortened by 5 bases and J by 4 bases, with 24 bases between the two germline ends. The DNA of the CDR3 is TGTGCCAGCAGCATGCGAGATTCTGGTAACCGATTTTACAATGAGCAGTTCTTC. This gives the protein CASSMRDSGNRFYNEQFF.

The V gene is TRBV4-2, the J gene TRBJ2-7; either TRBD1 or TRBD2 may fit D (5 bases each). There are 15 residues in the CDR3. The V gene lost 4 bases and the J gene lost 0 bases, with 13 bases spanning the gap. Germline V gene data show CDR1 as LGHNA and CDR2 as YNFKEQ. The DNA of the CDR3 is TGTGCCAGCAGCCCTGGAGAGGGGAGCTCCTACGAGCAGTACTTC. This translates into CASSPGEGSSYEQYF.

The rearrangement joins TRBV3-1 to TRBJ2-7, with D hard to call. The germline CDR1 and CDR2 sequences are LGHDT and YNNKEL (reference sequence). V lost 5 bases, J lost 6 bases, and 11 bases lay in between. The CDR3 spans 12 residues. The CDR3 nucleotides are TGTGCCAGCAGCTTCTCGACAAGCGAGCAGTACTTC. This sequence encodes CASSFSTSEQYF.

This rearrangement joins TRBV7-3 to TRBJ1-1; D not certain. The V and J ends lost 2 bases and 5 bases respectively, with 9 bases between them. Germline V gene data show CDR1 as SGHTA and CDR2 as FQGTGA. This CDR3 has 13 residues. The CDR3 bases are TGTGCCAGCAGCTTAGAGGGTCAGACTGAAGCTTTCTTT. It translates to CASSLEGQTEAFF. Based on the CDR3 plus reference TRBV7-3 and TRBJ1-1, the full variable domain is GAGVSQTPSNKVTEKGKYVELRCDPISGHTALYWYRQSLGQGPEFLIYFQGTGAADDSGLPNDRFFAVRPEGSVSTLKIQRTERGDSAVYLCASSLEGQTEAFFGQGTRLTVV.

V and J are TRBV5-5 and TRBJ1-6; TRBD1 is a possible D gene (6 bases). V was shortened by 6 bases and J by 4 bases, with 14 bases between the two germline ends. CDR3 length: 15 residues. Germline V CDR1 and CDR2: SGHKS, YYEKEE (reference sequence). CDR3 amino acids: CASTADRLYNSPLHF. The DNA for the CDR3 is TGTGCCAGCACCGCGGACAGATTGTATAATTCACCCCTCCACTTT.

This clonotype has only a few counts. This rearrangement joins TRBV6-5 to TRBJ2-3; the match to TRBD2 covers 8 bases. V lost 7 bases, J lost 2 bases, and 8 bases stayed unmatched. The CDR3 is 15 residues long. CDR1 MNHEY and CDR2 SVGAGI come from the germline V gene. For the CDR3, the DNA is TGTGCCAGCACCCGCCGGGGGGGGATCACAGATACGCAGTATTTT. It codes for CASTRRGGITDTQYF.

The chain links TRBV28 to TRBJ1-1, with a tentative D call TRBD1 (5 bases). Trimming left V 4 bases short and J 3 bases short, with 18 bases between. Germline V gene data show CDR1 as MDHEN and CDR2 as SYDVKM. The CDR3 covers 16 residues. Here the CDR3 DNA reads TGTGCCAGCAGTTCCTTTCGTAGGGGCCGGGACACTGAAGCTTTCTTT. Amino acids: CASSSFRRGRDTEAFF.

This clonotype was seen a handful of times. The rearrangement links TRBV18 to TRBJ2-5; TRBD1 matches 10 bases. This CDR3 contains 16 residues. V lost 3 bases, J lost 4 bases, and 8 bases stayed unmatched. Germline CDR1 is KGHSH and CDR2 is LQKENI. This CDR3 reads CASSPRQGASPETQYF. DNA of the CDR3: TGTGCCAGCTCACCCCGACAGGGGGCTTCTCCAGAGACCCAGTACTTC.

The chain employs TRBV20-1 and TRBJ2-5; D is possibly TRBD2 (6 bases). This CDR3 is 13 amino acids long. Germline V gene sequence: CDR1 DFQATT, CDR2 SNEGSKA (reference sequence). The DNA for the CDR3 is TGCAGCTTTTCGCGGGACTCCCGAAAGACCCAGTACTTC. It translates to CSFSRDSRKTQYF.

The table lists this clonotype with a few counts. The chain couples TRBV2 to TRBJ1-1; unclear D gene. CDR1 and CDR2 (germline): SNHLY, FYNNEI. The CDR3 sequence is 13 residues long. The V gene lost 8 bases and the J gene lost 1 base, with 11 bases spanning the gap. DNA of the CDR3: TGTGCCAGCGAGGGTATCCCGAACACTGAAGCTTTCTTT. Protein product: CASEGIPNTEAFF.

There are a few counts of this clonotype. The rearrangement uses TRBV24-1 and TRBJ2-3; 8 nucleotides line up with TRBD1. The CDR3 has 17 amino acids. V lost 9 bases to trimming and J lost 0 bases; unmatched junction nucleotides: 13. CDR1 and CDR2 (germline): KGHDR, SFDVKD. CDR3 loop: CATAVQGGTSSTDTQYF. CDR3 DNA: TGTGCCACCGCCGTACAGGGGGGAACCTCTAGCACAGATACGCAGTATTTT.

The chain is built from TRBV6-2 or TRBV6-3 and TRBJ2-3; D is perhaps TRBD1 or TRBD2 (5 bases each). This CDR3 comprises 12 residues. V was shortened by 5 bases and J by 5 bases, with 8 bases between the two germline ends. Germline V lookup: CDR1 MNHEY, CDR2 SVGEGT. This CDR3 is CASSMRGDTQYF. The CDR3 bases are TGTGCCAGCAGTATGAGGGGAGATACGCAGTATTTT.

V is TRBV9 and J is TRBJ2-3; D is unclear. Per the germline V gene, CDR1 is SGDLS and CDR2 is YYNGEE. The CDR3 runs to 12 residues. The V end was cut by 3 bases, the J end by 6 bases, with 8 bases between. The CDR3, as DNA: TGTGCCAGCAGCGCTAGAGACGATACGCAGTATTTT. Residues: CASSARDDTQYF.

Only a few counts were recorded for this clonotype. V gene TRBV7-2 combines with J gene TRBJ1-4, with 11 positions matching TRBD1. With V trimmed by 7 bases and J by 6 bases, 4 bases remained unmatched. The V gene's germline CDR1 is SGHTA and CDR2 FQGNSA. The CDR3 length is 14 residues. This CDR3 is CASTPGQGDEKLFF. In DNA, the CDR3 is TGTGCCAGCACCCCGGGACAGGGGGATGAAAAACTGTTTTTT. Variable domain in full (rest from reference TRBV7-2 and TRBJ1-4): GAGVSQSPSNKVTEKGKDVELRCDPISGHTALYWYRQSLGQGLEFLIYFQGNSAPDKSGLPSDRFSAERTGGSVSTLTIQRTQQEDSAVYLCASTPGQGDEKLFFGSGTQLSVL.

This clonotype was picked up a small number of times. The J gene is TRBJ2-4, the V gene TRBV6-6; D is possibly TRBD1 or TRBD2 (6 bases each). The CDR3 is 13 amino acids. Between the trimmed V and J ends, which lost 7 bases and 8 bases, there was a span of 15 bases. CDR1 is MNHNY and CDR2 is SVGAGI in the germline V gene (reference sequence). The CDR3 sequence: CASTPPGGDIQYF. The CDR3 region has the DNA TGTGCCAGCACCCCCCCCGGGGGCGACATTCAGTACTTC.

This clonotype was recorded a few times. The gene calls are TRBV6-5 and TRBJ2-7; weak D call: TRBD2 (6 bases). Deletions cut 0 bases from V and 8 bases from J, with 14 bases between. CDR3 length: 14 residues. From germline, CDR1 is MNHEY and CDR2 SVGAGI. The CDR3 spells CASSYSTPGGKQYF. DNA for the CDR3: TGTGCCAGCAGTTACTCGACCCCCGGGGGAAAGCAGTACTTC.

This clonotype has only a few counts. This chain links TRBV5-1 with TRBJ2-2, with D perhaps TRBD1 (6 bases). The CDR3 spans 15 residues. Trimming shortened V by 4 bases and J by 0 bases, and 10 bases separated the two germline ends. Germline CDR1 reads SGHRS; CDR2 reads YFSETQ. The CDR3 is CASSTGFPNTGELFF. The CDR3 DNA follows: TGCGCCAGCAGCACAGGGTTCCCGAACACCGGGGAGCTGTTTTTT.

The V and J genes are TRBV10-3 and TRBJ1-1; D is perhaps TRBD1 (5 bases). V was clipped by 0 bases and J by 1 base, with 9 bases between them. The CDR3 contains 15 residues. Germline CDR1 and CDR2: ENHRY and SYGVKD. CDR3 residues: CAISESGGRNTEAFF. The CDR3, as DNA: TGTGCCATCAGTGAGTCGGGGGGGAGGAACACTGAAGCTTTCTTT.

This clonotype was counted a few times. The genes are TRBV5-6 and TRBJ2-5; D may be TRBD2 (7 bases). CDR1 and CDR2 (germline): SGHDT, YYEEEE. V was pared by 3 bases and J by 6 bases, with 15 bases between. The CDR3 has 14 amino acids. The CDR3 reads CASSSLMGGQTQYF. Written as DNA, the CDR3 is TGTGCCAGCAGCTCCCTAATGGGGGGGCAGACCCAGTACTTC.

This chain uses TRBV28 with TRBJ2-2, with 9 bases that match TRBD1. The CDR3 is 16 amino acids. Trimming at V came to 5 bases and at J to 4 bases, leaving 8 bases not matched to a gene. The germline CDR1 and CDR2 sequences are MDHEN and SYDVKM. CDR3 sequence (DNA): TGTGCCAGCAGTCTGCGGACAGGGGTTCTCACCGGGGAGCTGTTTTTT. Amino acid sequence: CASSLRTGVLTGELFF. The whole variable domain, remainder taken from reference TRBV28 and TRBJ2-2, is DVKVTQSSRYLVKRTGEKVFLECVQDMDHENMFWYRQDPGLGLRLIYFSYDVKMKEKGDIPEGYSVSREKKERFSLILESASTNQTSMYLCASSLRTGVLTGELFFGEGSRLTVL.

This clonotype has just a few counts. V usage is TRBV6-5 and J usage is TRBJ2-7; D uncertain. This CDR3 is built from 13 residues. Looked up from germline, CDR1 is MNHEY and CDR2 is SVGAGI. Trimming took 5 bases from V and 6 from J, leaving 14 bases between them. CDR3 region: CASSPSIGGEQYV. The CDR3 DNA follows: TGTGCCAGCAGTCCGAGCATCGGCGGCGAGCAGTACGTC.

The J gene is TRBJ2-5, the V gene TRBV6-1; maybe TRBD2 (6 bases). Germline CDR1 MNHNS, CDR2 SASEGT. There are 14 residues in the CDR3. V dropped 8 bases and J dropped 5 bases, with 18 bases sitting between them. CDR3 bases: TGTGCCAGCCAGCTGGAACTAGCTCGGGAGACCCAGTACTTC. Translating gives CASQLELARETQYF.

This clonotype was detected only a few times. CDR3 DNA sequence: TGTGCCAGCAGTCCGCTCCGGGGGAAGAAAGAGACCCAGTACTTC. Its translation: CASSPLRGKKETQYF. The chain employs TRBV11-2 and TRBJ2-5, with a possible D match to TRBD2 (6 bases). The CDR3 has 15 amino acids. The germline V and J ends were trimmed by 6 bases and 3 bases, with 17 bases remaining between them. The germline gives CDR1 SGHAT, CDR2 FQNNGV.